These 23 T cell receptor beta chains came from one sample sequenced in a study of regulatory and conventional T cells in RAG deficiency. Sequencing used immunoSEQ multiplex PCR; TCRdb keeps in-frame clones, though not all of them. The sample holds roughly 34,000 clones; about 80% are singletons and the top ten take roughly 3%. Conventional CD4+ T cells were sorted from blood as CD25-low CD127-high cells. These data also featured in a second study, about regulatory T cells. That paper states: The PCR used 52 TRBV and 13 TRBJ primers.

Material: CD4+ effector T cells sorted from blood. The source is a human donor in good health.

The CDR3 DNA is TGCGCCAGCAGCTTGGATACAGGAACTCGAGGCACTGAAGCTTTCTTT. Protein product: CASSLDTGTRGTEAFF. The V call is TRBV5-1, the J call TRBJ1-1, with D perhaps TRBD1 (5 bases). Germline V gives CDR1 SGHRS, CDR2 YFSETQ. Trimming cost V 0 bases and J 4 bases, with 16 bases left between them. CDR3 size: 16 residues.

This clone was detected once. This chain uses TRBV28 with TRBJ1-4; D uncertain. This CDR3 spans 13 amino acids. Germline CDR1 reads MDHEN; CDR2 reads SYDVKM. V dropped 7 bases and J dropped 7 bases, with 13 bases sitting between them. Here the CDR3 reads CASTGGRFEKLFF. The CDR3, as DNA: TGTGCCAGCACAGGCGGAAGATTTGAAAAACTGTTTTTT.

The chain employs TRBV25-1 and TRBJ2-7, with D possibly being TRBD1 (6 bases). Germline loops: CDR1 MGHDK, CDR2 SYGVNS. This CDR3 spans 13 amino acids. V lost 7 bases, J lost 3 bases, and 13 bases lay in between. This CDR3 reads CASTPGTSYEQYF. The CDR3 bases are TGTGCCAGCACCCCCGGGACAAGCTACGAGCAGTACTTC.

V gene TRBV9 combines with J gene TRBJ1-1; D is ambiguous. Germline V CDR1 and CDR2: SGDLS, YYNGEE. The CDR3 runs to 15 residues. The V and J ends lost 7 bases and 3 bases respectively, with 19 bases between them. As DNA, the CDR3 is TGTGCCAGCGGTCAGGATACATATCGGGACACTGAAGCTTTCTTT. This gives the protein CASGQDTYRDTEAFF.

The chain recombines TRBV7-9 with TRBJ1-1; possible D gene TRBD1, 6 bases. Germline V gene sequence: CDR1 SEHNR, CDR2 FQNEAQ (reference sequence). This CDR3 spans 17 amino acids. V was shortened by 1 base and J by 1 base, with 16 bases between the two germline ends. The CDR3: CASSLDGRGLRNTEAFF. DNA of the CDR3: TGTGCCAGCAGCTTAGATGGCAGGGGATTACGGAACACTGAAGCTTTCTTT.

The chain employs TRBV19 and TRBJ2-5; D gene ambiguous. There are 11 residues in the CDR3. In germline, CDR1 is LNHDA, CDR2 SQIVND (reference sequence). Trimming left V 5 bases short and J 5 bases short, with 6 bases between. CDR3 sequence: CASSSGETQYF. CDR3 coding DNA: TGTGCCAGTAGTTCCGGGGAGACCCAGTACTTC.

The gene calls are TRBV30 and TRBJ2-3; 7 bases align to TRBD1. The CDR3 has 12 residues. Germline CDR1 and CDR2: GTSNPN and SVGIG (reference sequence). The junction had 2 bases not matched to a gene; V was cut back by 7 bases and J by 1 base. The DNA for the CDR3 is TGTGCCTACAGGGGCGGCACAGATACGCAGTATTTT. Protein product: CAYRGGTDTQYF.

The V gene is TRBV6-5, the J gene TRBJ1-5, with D tentatively TRBD1 (6 bases). The CDR3 totals 15 residues. Germline assignment: CDR1 MNHEY and CDR2 SVGAGI. V lost 6 bases and J 1 base, leaving 13 bases between the germline ends. The CDR3 here is CASRQRGASNQPQHF. Here the CDR3 DNA reads TGTGCCAGCAGGCAAAGGGGGGCGAGCAATCAGCCCCAGCATTTT.

The chain joins TRBV15 to TRBJ1-1; D is undetermined. The germline gives CDR1 LNHNV, CDR2 YYDKDF (reference sequence). The V and J ends lost 0 bases and 4 bases respectively, with 12 bases between them. The CDR3 length is 15 residues. CDR3 in DNA: TGTGCCACCAGCAGAGATCTTATTGCAGGCACTGAAGCTTTCTTT. This codes for CATSRDLIAGTEAFF. Together with reference TRBV15 and TRBJ1-1, the CDR3 gives the full variable domain: DAMVIQNPRYQVTQFGKPVTLSCSQTLNHNVMYWYQQKSSQAPKLLFHYYDKDFNNEADTPDNFQSRRPNTSFCFLDIRSPGLGDTAMYLCATSRDLIAGTEAFFGQGTRLTVV.

The gene calls are TRBV6-1 and TRBJ2-7; no firm D call. V was cut by 0 bases and J by 3 bases, with 9 bases left in between. The CDR3 covers 14 residues. The V gene's germline CDR1 is MNHNS and CDR2 SASEGT. As DNA, the CDR3 is TGTGCCAGCAGTGAAGCGCCCGGGTACTACGAGCAGTACTTC. Its protein product is CASSEAPGYYEQYF.

This clone has only one observation. V gene TRBV28 combines with J gene TRBJ2-7; 11 nucleotides line up with TRBD1. With 2 bases clipped from V and 5 bases from J, the junction kept 5 bases outside the gene matches. Germline V gene lookup returns CDR1 MDHEN and CDR2 SYDVKM. The CDR3 sequence is 15 residues long. This CDR3 reads CASSLTGQGADEQYF. The CDR3 region has the DNA TGTGCCAGCAGTTTAACTGGACAGGGGGCGGACGAGCAGTACTTC.

The chain has TRBV2 and TRBJ2-1, with D possibly being TRBD1 (7 bases). Between the trimmed V and J ends, which lost 1 base and 3 bases, there was a span of 13 bases. Germline V gene lookup returns CDR1 SNHLY and CDR2 FYNNEI. This CDR3 spans 16 amino acids. The CDR3 nucleotides are TGTGCCAGCAGTGAAGATGCGGGACAGCTCTACAATGAGCAGTTCTTC. The encoded protein is CASSEDAGQLYNEQFF.

The CDR3 coding sequence is TGTGCCAGCAGTGACCAAGGGCGACGAGGAGGCTACACCTTC. It yields the protein CASSDQGRRGGYTF. The chain joins TRBV2 to TRBJ1-2; D gene ambiguous. Germline CDR1 is SNHLY and CDR2 is FYNNEI. The CDR3 has 14 amino acids. Trimming shortened V by 3 bases and J by 8 bases, and 16 bases separated the two germline ends. Full variable domain (outside the CDR3, taken from reference TRBV2 and TRBJ1-2): EPEVTQTPSHQVTQMGQEVILRCVPISNHLYFYWYRQILGQKVEFLVSFYNNEISEKSEIFDDQFSVERPDGSNFTLKIRSTKLEDSAMYFCASSDQGRRGGYTFGSGTRLTVV.

The genes are TRBV4-1 and TRBJ1-1; 8 bases are a match to TRBD1. The CDR3 totals 17 residues. In germline, CDR1 is MGHRA, CDR2 YSYEKL. Trimming took 0 bases from V and 4 from J; bases not matched to a gene: 10. The CDR3 loop is CASSQDGRGRGPTEAFF. CDR3 nucleotides: TGCGCCAGCAGCCAAGATGGGCGGGGCAGGGGGCCCACTGAAGCTTTCTTT.

The chain joins TRBV6-5 to TRBJ1-6, with D unclear. Germline CDR1 reads MNHEY; CDR2 reads SVGAGI. The CDR3 is made up of 14 amino acids. The V gene lost 7 bases and the J gene lost 7 bases, with 14 bases spanning the gap. CDR3 protein: CASTQDGKNSPLHF. For the CDR3, the DNA is TGTGCCAGCACCCAGGACGGGAAAAATTCACCCCTCCACTTT.

This rearrangement joins TRBV19 to TRBJ2-6, with 8 bases lining up with TRBD1. This CDR3 is 17 amino acids long. Losses at the gene ends were 3 bases for V and 4 bases for J; bases not matched to a gene: 8. Germline-derived CDR1 and CDR2 are LNHDA and SQIVND (reference sequence). CDR3 sequence (DNA): TGTGCCAGTAGTATCGGACAGGGTATCTCCGGGGCCAACGTCCTGACTTTC. It codes for CASSIGQGISGANVLTF.

The V gene is TRBV6-1, the J gene TRBJ1-5, with 8 bases matching TRBD1. This CDR3 has 15 amino acids. Germline V gene sequence: CDR1 MNHNS, CDR2 SASEGT. J gave up 1 base and V 4 bases, and 3 bases lay outside the gene matches. The CDR3 sequence is CASSASGGSNQPQHF. CDR3 DNA sequence: TGTGCCAGCAGTGCCTCAGGGGGCAGCAATCAGCCCCAGCATTTT.

The V call is TRBV29-1, the J call TRBJ1-5; D call uncertain. Looked up from germline, CDR1 is SQVTM and CDR2 is ANQGSEA. The CDR3 spans 14 residues. The CDR3, as DNA: TGCACCCACTGTGATGTGGGGTATAATCAGCCCCAGCATTTT. This sequence encodes CTHCDVGYNQPQHF.

This chain links TRBV5-1 with TRBJ2-7; no clear D gene. Trimming removed 2 bases from V and 4 bases from J, with 4 bases in between. Germline V gene lookup returns CDR1 SGHRS and CDR2 YFSETQ. The CDR3 sequence is 11 residues long. The CDR3 loop reads CASSFGYEQYF. CDR3 sequence (DNA): TGCGCCAGCAGCTTTGGTTACGAGCAGTACTTC.

The chain combines TRBV5-1 with TRBJ1-1; D is uncertain. The germline gives CDR1 SGHRS, CDR2 YFSETQ. V lost 0 bases and J 4 bases, leaving 10 bases between the germline ends. CDR3 length: 14 residues. The DNA for the CDR3 is TGCGCCAGCAGCTTGGGGGATTTGGGCACTGAAGCTTTCTTT. As protein: CASSLGDLGTEAFF. The variable domain in full, with the rest retrieved from reference TRBV5-1 and TRBJ1-1, is KAGVTQTPRYLIKTRGQQVTLSCSPISGHRSVSWYQQTPGQGLQFLFEYFSETQRNKGNFPGRFSGRQFSNSRSEMNVSTLELGDSALYLCASSLGDLGTEAFFGQGTRLTVV.

The chain employs TRBV6-5 and TRBJ1-4, with D maybe TRBD1 (6 bases). Germline values: CDR1 MNHEY, CDR2 SVGAGI. The CDR3 spans 15 residues. Trimming took 2 bases from V and 5 from J, leaving 12 bases between them. The CDR3 is CASSYTGLGNEKLFF. Written as DNA, the CDR3 is TGTGCCAGCAGTTACACAGGGTTGGGAAATGAAAAACTGTTTTTT.

A few counts support this clone. The chain employs TRBV11-2 and TRBJ2-7; no clear D gene. The V gene's germline CDR1 is SGHAT and CDR2 FQNNGV. Trimming took off 4 bases at V and 4 bases at J, with 14 bases between the two ends. The CDR3 extends over 14 amino acids. CDR3 sequence (DNA): TGTGCCAGCAGCTCGGGTTGGGGTAATTACGAGCAGTACTTC. It yields the protein CASSSGWGNYEQYF.

The chain uses TRBV18 and TRBJ2-3; D uncertain. The CDR3 consists of 11 residues. From germline, CDR1 is KGHSH and CDR2 LQKENI. Trimming removed 5 bases at V and 2 bases at J, with 2 bases between. The CDR3 nucleotides are TGTGCCAGCTCATCCACAGATACGCAGTATTTT. Amino acids: CASSSTDTQYF. The variable domain in full, with the rest retrieved from reference TRBV18 and TRBJ2-3, is NAGVMQNPRHLVRRRGQEARLRCSPMKGHSHVYWYRQLPEEGLKFMVYLQKENIIDESGMPKERFSAEFPKEGPSILRIQQVVRGDSAAYFCASSSTDTQYFGPGTRLTVL.